Listed here is a single TCR beta chain. The record originates from a study of blood T cell repertoires in COVID-19. Study as a whole: T cells, B-cell-depleted T cells, or PBMCs supplied cDNA or gDNA.

The assay was immunoSEQ multiplex PCR, and TCRdb's table has in-frame clones only and misses some. The data hold some 150,000 clones, with roughly 80% observed a single time. Per germline, CDR1 SGHVS and CDR2 FQNEAQ. Trimming cost V 5 bases and J 4 bases, with 11 bases left between them. CDR3 length: 13 residues. Material: peripheral blood. The chain links TRBV7-8 to TRBJ1-1; TRBD1 might be the D (5 bases). The clonotype comes from a man aged 60-69 years with acute or convalescent COVID-19. CDR3 in amino acids: CASSNQGPTEAFF. CDR3 DNA sequence: TGTGCCAGCAGCAATCAGGGTCCCACTGAAGCTTTCTTT.